A single sample is the source of the 32 T cell receptor beta chains below, sequenced in a study of cytomegalovirus exposure and HLA in healthy donors. PCR primers comprised 60 Vbeta and 13 Jbeta primers. Generated by immunoSEQ multiplex PCR, the TCRdb table keeps only in-frame clones and is missing some. The sample includes approximately 190,000 clones, around 84% of them seen just once. The sequenced sample consisted of PBMCs. These receptors were collected from a woman in her forties or fifties in good health and CMV-seropositive.

The chain has TRBV7-9 and TRBJ2-4; tentative D call: TRBD1 (6 bases). Germline values: CDR1 SEHNR, CDR2 FQNEAQ (reference sequence). V dropped 5 bases and J dropped 12 bases, with 14 bases sitting between them. This CDR3 comprises 12 residues. CDR3 coding DNA: TGTGCCAGCAGCGCGGCGCAGGGGAGTCAGTACTTC. This codes for CASSAAQGSQYF.

The CDR3 reads CSAQGYGYTF. The CDR3 nucleotides read TGCAGTGCACAGGGCTATGGCTACACCTTC. V usage is TRBV20-1 and J usage is TRBJ1-2; the D gene is possibly TRBD1 (6 bases). CDR1 is DFQATT, CDR2 SNEGSKA, per germline (reference sequence). Trimming shortened V by 6 bases and J by 4 bases, and 6 bases separated the two germline ends. This CDR3 is 10 amino acids long.

The J gene is TRBJ2-7, the V gene TRBV19; 8 bases line up with TRBD1. The length of the CDR3 is 13 residues. The junction had 7 bases not matched to a gene; V was cut back by 9 bases and J by 3 bases. The germline V gene encodes CDR1 LNHDA and CDR2 SQIVND (reference sequence). CDR3 DNA: TGTGCCAGCGCGCCGGGACAGGTCTACGAGCAGTACTTC. Residues: CASAPGQVYEQYF.

The chain has TRBV9 and TRBJ1-5; D is unresolved. The length of the CDR3 is 17 residues. V was pared by 2 bases and J by 0 bases, with 15 bases between. The germline V gene encodes CDR1 SGDLS and CDR2 YYNGEE. The CDR3 loop is CASSVGRYVTSNQPQHF. The CDR3, as DNA: TGTGCCAGCAGCGTTGGGCGCTATGTAACTAGCAATCAGCCCCAGCATTTT.

The chain uses TRBV7-2 and TRBJ2-7; D remains ambiguous. The V and J ends lost 1 base and 7 bases respectively, with 14 bases between them. Germline lookup yields CDR1 SGHTA and CDR2 FQGNSA. CDR3 length equals 14 residues. This CDR3 reads CASSLEFGFGEQYF. The CDR3, as DNA: TGTGCCAGCAGCTTAGAATTCGGGTTTGGAGAGCAGTACTTC.

V usage is TRBV2 and J usage is TRBJ2-5; 12 positions agree with TRBD1. The end of the DNA is better explained by TRBJ2-7, so the J call may be wrong. Germline CDR1 is SNHLY and CDR2 is FYNNEI. The CDR3 contains 16 residues. CDR3 nucleotide sequence: TGTGCCAGCAGTAAGGGACAGGGGGCGGTCCCCTACGAGCAGTACTTC. Translating gives CASSKGQGAVPYEQYF.

The CDR3 protein is CASSRRQGAGSPLHF. The CDR3 DNA is TGTGCCAGCAGCCGGCGACAGGGGGCAGGTTCACCCCTCCACTTT. This chain connects TRBV5-6 to TRBJ1-6, with TRBD1 matching over 10 bases. With 4 bases clipped from V and 9 bases from J, the junction kept 7 bases outside the gene matches. Per the germline V gene, CDR1 is SGHDT and CDR2 is YYEEEE. The CDR3 totals 15 residues.

This clone appeared a single time. The sample holds other DNA sequences that translate to the same CDR3. DNA of the CDR3: TGCGCCAGCAGCCAAGTGGCAGGGGGATACAATGAGCAGTTCTTC. Amino acid sequence: CASSQVAGGYNEQFF. This chain uses TRBV4-1 with TRBJ2-1, with TRBD1 matching 7 bases. The CDR3 is 15 residues long. J was trimmed by 4 bases and V by 1 base; bases with no gene match: 4. Germline V gene lookup returns CDR1 MGHRA and CDR2 YSYEKL.

The rearrangement links TRBV5-6 to TRBJ2-3, with 7 bases fitting TRBD2. The length of the CDR3 is 15 residues. Germline V CDR1 and CDR2: SGHDT, YYEEEE. The V and J ends lost 0 bases and 5 bases, in that order; junction bases with no gene match: 6. CDR3 DNA sequence: TGTGCCAGCAGCTTGGGTGCGGGGGTGCGAGATACGCAGTATTTT. This sequence encodes CASSLGAGVRDTQYF.

The J gene is TRBJ2-1, the V gene TRBV5-4, with 7 positions matching TRBD1. The trim removed 1 base at V and 12 bases at J, leaving 10 bases unmatched. The CDR3 extends over 14 amino acids. Germline lookup yields CDR1 SGHNT and CDR2 YYREEE (reference sequence). The CDR3 reads CASSLLVQGVGQFF. DNA of the CDR3: TGTGCCAGCAGCTTGTTAGTCCAGGGGGTAGGGCAGTTCTTC.

The chain has TRBV19 and TRBJ2-5; tentative D call: TRBD2 (5 bases). Deletions cut 7 bases from V and 5 bases from J, with 26 bases between. Germline loops: CDR1 LNHDA, CDR2 SQIVND (reference sequence). This CDR3 region has 17 residues. The CDR3 loop is CASTAGENTPHGETQYF. For the CDR3, the DNA is TGTGCCAGTACCGCCGGGGAAAATACTCCCCACGGGGAGACCCAGTACTTC.

The J gene is TRBJ2-3, the V gene TRBV7-2, with D unclear. The CDR3 is made up of 12 amino acids. V lost 5 bases to trimming and J lost 3 bases, with 6 bases between them. CDR1 is SGHTA, CDR2 FQGNSA, per germline. The CDR3 spells CASSPNTDTQYF. CDR3 coding DNA: TGTGCCAGCAGCCCCAATACAGATACGCAGTATTTT. Full variable domain (outside the CDR3, taken from reference TRBV7-2 and TRBJ2-3): GAGVSQSPSNKVTEKGKDVELRCDPISGHTALYWYRQSLGQGLEFLIYFQGNSAPDKSGLPSDRFSAERTGGSVSTLTIQRTQQEDSAVYLCASSPNTDTQYFGPGTRLTVL.

The genes are TRBV18 and TRBJ2-1, with 9 bases lining up with TRBD2. The CDR3 sequence is 15 residues long. Per germline, CDR1 KGHSH and CDR2 LQKENI. Germline trimming cut 6 bases from V and 5 bases from J; bases unmatched to any gene: 8. This chain's CDR3 is CASSPAGGADNEQFF. The CDR3, as DNA: TGTGCCAGCTCTCCAGCGGGGGGCGCCGACAATGAGCAGTTCTTC.

Regarding this clone: Since no conserved phenylalanine or tryptophan closes the CDR3, a read error is the likely cause. It is unclear where the CDR3 begins or ends on the DNA, so no DNA is shown, and the CDR3 is as TCRdb lists it. The rearrangement links TRBV7-9 to TRBJ1-1; TRBD1 is the table's D call and was not checked against the DNA. Per germline, CDR1 SEHNR and CDR2 FQNEAQ (reference sequence). The CDR3 is made up of 13 amino acids, end residues included. CDR3 sequence reads: CSSSSIPDKLHLE.

This chain uses TRBV6-1 with TRBJ2-2; 7 bases line up with TRBD2. Germline V gives CDR1 MNHNS, CDR2 SASEGT. V was clipped by 5 bases and J by 4 bases; unmatched bases: 7. The CDR3 runs to 15 residues. DNA of the CDR3: TGTGCCAGCAGTTGGGCGGGGGACGGCACCGGGGAGCTGTTTTTT. It is translated as CASSWAGDGTGELFF.

This sequence joins TRBV9 and TRBJ1-1; 9 bases align to TRBD1. There are 17 residues in the CDR3. Germline lookup yields CDR1 SGDLS and CDR2 YYNGEE. J gave up 7 bases and V 1 base, and 14 bases lay outside the gene matches. This CDR3 is CASSVKSGTGSIGEAFF. CDR3 nucleotides: TGTGCCAGCAGCGTAAAATCTGGGACAGGGAGTATAGGTGAAGCTTTCTTT. Together with reference TRBV9 and TRBJ1-1, the CDR3 gives the full variable domain: DSGVTQTPKHLITATGQRVTLRCSPRSGDLSVYWYQQSLDQGLQFLIQYYNGEERAKGNILERFSAQQFPDLHSELNLSSLELGDSALYFCASSVKSGTGSIGEAFFGQGTRLTVV.

This rearrangement joins TRBV25-1 to TRBJ1-5; no clear D. Looked up from germline, CDR1 is MGHDK and CDR2 is SYGVNS. This CDR3 has 13 residues. V shed 8 bases and J shed 1 base, with 9 bases lying between them. The CDR3 DNA follows: TGTGCCAGCCGAGGTCAGAGCAATCAGCCCCAGCATTTT. This gives the protein CASRGQSNQPQHF.

The rearrangement joins TRBV27 to TRBJ2-6; TRBD2 matches at 12 bases. CDR1 and CDR2 from the germline V gene are MNHEY and SMNVEV (reference sequence). The CDR3 has 17 residues. V was pared by 6 bases and J by 3 bases, with 6 bases of the junction left unmatched. The CDR3: CASSEPGLAGGANVLTF. The DNA of the CDR3 is TGTGCCAGCAGCGAACCGGGACTAGCGGGTGGGGCCAACGTCCTGACTTTC.

The V gene is TRBV6-6, the J gene TRBJ2-7; tentatively, D is TRBD1 (5 bases). Looked up from germline, CDR1 is MNHNY and CDR2 is SVGAGI (reference sequence). V dropped 0 bases and J dropped 2 bases, with 11 bases sitting between them. There are 15 residues in the CDR3. The CDR3 reads CASSYSRQGPYEQYF. CDR3 DNA sequence: TGTGCCAGCAGTTACTCCCGTCAGGGCCCCTACGAGCAGTACTTC.

The chain couples TRBV7-2 to TRBJ2-5, with 8 bases aligning to TRBD2. V shed 5 bases, J shed 4 bases, and the junction held 12 bases outside the gene matches. The CDR3 has 16 residues. Per the germline V gene, CDR1 is SGHTA and CDR2 is FQGNSA. In DNA form, the CDR3 reads TGTGCCAGCAGCATTCCGGGGGGGCCCTCCATAGAGACCCAGTACTTC. As protein: CASSIPGGPSIETQYF.

The chain recombines TRBV18 with TRBJ2-5; 7 bases fit TRBD1. Losses at the gene ends were 5 bases for V and 4 bases for J; bases not matched to a gene: 10. The V gene's germline CDR1 is KGHSH and CDR2 LQKENI. This CDR3 is built from 15 residues. In DNA form, the CDR3 reads TGTGCCAGCTCATCCACGACAGGGACGTCAGAGACCCAGTACTTC. Protein sequence: CASSSTTGTSETQYF.

V usage is TRBV27 and J usage is TRBJ2-3; possibly TRBD1 for D (6 bases). The CDR3 consists of 17 residues. Trimming cost V 0 bases and J 0 bases, with 13 bases left between them. Germline V gives CDR1 MNHEY, CDR2 SMNVEV (reference sequence). CDR3 coding DNA: TGTGCCAGCAGTTTATCTCCGACAGGTTCCAGCACAGATACGCAGTATTTT. Protein product: CASSLSPTGSSTDTQYF.

Notes on this clone: Different DNA sequences within this sample yield the same CDR3. The chain combines TRBV5-1 with TRBJ2-3; 7 nucleotides match TRBD1. The CDR3 length is 15 residues. Germline-derived CDR1 and CDR2 are SGHRS and YFSETQ. V gave up 0 bases and J gave up 1 base; unmatched junction bases: 2. The CDR3: CASSLGQGGTDTQYF. The CDR3 coding sequence is TGCGCCAGCAGCTTGGGACAGGGTGGCACAGATACGCAGTATTTT.

The V gene is TRBV9, the J gene TRBJ2-7, with D possibly TRBD1 on 6 matching bases. Germline V gene data show CDR1 as SGDLS and CDR2 as YYNGEE. The CDR3 contains 13 residues. Trimming removed 3 bases from V and 2 bases from J, with 9 bases in between. The CDR3 sequence: CASSAGGPYEQYF. The CDR3 DNA follows: TGTGCCAGCAGCGCTGGGGGCCCCTACGAGCAGTACTTC.

This clone was observed a few times. In nucleotides, the CDR3 is TGTGCCAGCAGCTTAAGAGGGAATCAGCCCCAGCATTTT. Protein product: CASSLRGNQPQHF. This sequence joins TRBV5-6 and TRBJ1-5; D is ambiguous. V lost 2 bases and J 4 bases, leaving 7 bases between the germline ends. Germline V gives CDR1 SGHDT, CDR2 YYEEEE. This CDR3 contains 13 residues.

The rearrangement joins TRBV11-2 to TRBJ2-7, with D possibly being TRBD1 (6 bases). Trimming took off 3 bases at V and 1 base at J, with 10 bases between the two ends. This CDR3 has 14 amino acids. Germline V gene lookup returns CDR1 SGHAT and CDR2 FQNNGV. CDR3 sequence reads: CASSLDRESYEQYF. DNA for the CDR3: TGTGCCAGCAGCTTGGACAGAGAATCCTACGAGCAGTACTTC.

The V and J genes are TRBV6-5 and TRBJ2-1; possible D gene TRBD2, 6 bases. The CDR3 length is 15 residues. Germline assignment: CDR1 MNHEY and CDR2 SVGAGI. V was clipped by 5 bases and J by 4 bases, with 15 bases between them. The CDR3 loop reads CASSLSGTHYNEQFF. Here the CDR3 DNA reads TGTGCCAGCAGTCTCTCCGGGACTCATTACAATGAGCAGTTCTTC.

The chain carries TRBV11-2 and TRBJ1-4, with a tentative D call TRBD1 (6 bases). Germline loops: CDR1 SGHAT, CDR2 FQNNGV. The CDR3 sequence is 15 residues long. Trimming removed 4 bases from V and 8 bases from J, with 17 bases in between. The CDR3 nucleotides are TGTGCCAGCAGCTCGATGGGGACACGGCTGGAAAAACTGTTTTTT. Translating it yields CASSSMGTRLEKLFF.

This clone was seen once. This chain joins TRBV18 and TRBJ2-7; possible D gene TRBD1, 6 bases. The CDR3 sequence is 15 residues long. Per the germline V gene, CDR1 is KGHSH and CDR2 is LQKENI. V lost 4 bases to trimming and J lost 2 bases, with 15 bases between them. Here the CDR3 reads CASSLRAQGTYEQYF. The CDR3 region has the DNA TGTGCCAGCTCACTCCGGGCCCAGGGGACCTACGAGCAGTACTTC. Using reference TRBV18 and TRBJ2-7 for the parts outside the CDR3, the full variable domain is NAGVMQNPRHLVRRRGQEARLRCSPMKGHSHVYWYRQLPEEGLKFMVYLQKENIIDESGMPKERFSAEFPKEGPSILRIQQVVRGDSAAYFCASSLRAQGTYEQYFGPGTRLTVT.

V is TRBV28 and J is TRBJ2-5; D is uncertain. CDR1 MDHEN and CDR2 SYDVKM come from the germline V gene. The CDR3 has 14 residues. The ends were cut back, 3 bases at V and 4 bases at J, with 12 bases in the middle. The CDR3 nucleotides are TGTGCCAGCAGTTTGGTGGCGGTTGTAGAGACCCAGTACTTC. It codes for CASSLVAVVETQYF.

A single count supports this clone. V is TRBV5-1 and J is TRBJ1-6; D is undetermined. The CDR3 is made up of 15 amino acids. The germline V gene encodes CDR1 SGHRS and CDR2 YFSETQ. Trimming cost V 2 bases and J 8 bases, with 14 bases left between them. The CDR3 here is CASSLIGGWDSPLHF. Here the CDR3 DNA reads TGCGCCAGCAGCTTAATAGGAGGGTGGGATTCACCCCTCCACTTT.

The chain is built from TRBV5-1 and TRBJ2-5; 9 nucleotides line up with TRBD1. The end of the DNA is better explained by TRBJ2-7, so the J call may be wrong. The CDR3 covers 15 residues. In germline, CDR1 is SGHRS, CDR2 YFSETQ. CDR3 sequence (DNA): TGCGCCAGCAGCTCAGGACAGGGGAGTTATCACGAGCAGTACTTC. As protein: CASSSGQGSYHEQYF.